The 19 T cell receptor beta chains reported below all come from one sample, sequenced in a study of cytomegalovirus exposure and HLA in healthy donors. Primers included in the PCR were 60 Vbeta and 13 Jbeta primers. Sequencing was performed with immunoSEQ multiplex PCR; in TCRdb, only in-frame clones are kept and a portion is missing. The sample lists approximately 170,000 clones; 65% to 80% were seen once. What was sequenced was PBMCs. The receptors were sampled from a woman aged 40 to 50 in good health and CMV-seropositive.

The chain carries TRBV6-5 and TRBJ2-1; D remains ambiguous. Germline V lookup: CDR1 MNHEY, CDR2 SVGAGI. CDR3 size: 15 residues. V gave up 8 bases and J gave up 0 bases, with 14 bases separating them. Written as DNA, the CDR3 is TGTGCCAGCGGGCTAAGCTCTAACTCCTACAATGAGCAGTTCTTC. Translation: CASGLSSNSYNEQFF.

This clone was counted only a few times. The rearrangement joins TRBV7-2 to TRBJ1-1; D may be TRBD1 (6 bases). Trimming removed 8 bases at V and 0 bases at J, with 16 bases between. This CDR3 has 15 residues. The germline CDR1 and CDR2 sequences are SGHTA and FQGNSA. The CDR3 sequence is CASREDGQMNTEAFF. CDR3 sequence (DNA): TGTGCCAGCCGGGAGGATGGACAGATGAACACTGAAGCTTTCTTT.

The chain couples TRBV6-5 to TRBJ2-2; D is undetermined. The germline V gene has CDR1 MNHEY and CDR2 SVGAGI. The CDR3 contains 12 residues. Trimming removed 5 bases at V and 6 bases at J, with 7 bases between. The CDR3 sequence is CASSEWPGELFF. CDR3 coding DNA: TGTGCCAGCAGTGAATGGCCCGGGGAGCTGTTTTTT.

As concerns this clone: Other DNA sequences in the sample encode the same CDR3. The chain recombines TRBV30 with TRBJ1-4; 7 bases align to TRBD1. Looked up from germline, CDR1 is GTSNPN and CDR2 is SVGIG (reference sequence). V shed 0 bases and J 2 bases; nucleotides not matched to a gene: 0. This CDR3 contains 14 residues. Here the CDR3 reads CAWSVQGTNEKLFF. CDR3 DNA sequence: TGTGCCTGGAGTGTACAGGGGACTAATGAAAAACTGTTTTTT.

The gene calls are TRBV28 and TRBJ1-2, with a tentative D call TRBD1 (6 bases). V lost 2 bases to trimming and J lost 4 bases, with 11 bases between them. CDR1 is MDHEN, CDR2 SYDVKM, per germline. The CDR3 spans 14 residues. The CDR3 region has the DNA TGTGCCAGCAGTTTACCACAGGGTCCCTATGGCTACACCTTC. Translating gives CASSLPQGPYGYTF.

The rearrangement links TRBV19 to TRBJ2-3, with TRBD2 identical over 9 bases. Germline-derived CDR1 and CDR2 are LNHDA and SQIVND (reference sequence). After removal of 8 bases from V and 5 bases from J, the junction contained 8 bases not matched to a gene. The CDR3 loop spans 14 amino acids. CDR3 sequence reads: CASGGAGGLDTQYF. In DNA form, the CDR3 reads TGTGCCAGTGGGGGCGCGGGGGGGCTAGATACGCAGTATTTT. The variable domain in full, with the rest retrieved from reference TRBV19 and TRBJ2-3, is DGGITQSPKYLFRKEGQNVTLSCEQNLNHDAMYWYRQDPGQGLRLIYYSQIVNDFQKGDIAEGYSVSREKKESFPLTVTSAQKNPTAFYLCASGGAGGLDTQYFGPGTRLTVL.

The V and J genes are TRBV29-1 and TRBJ2-1; 8 nucleotides match TRBD2. V lost 4 bases to trimming and J lost 8 bases; unmatched junction nucleotides: 16. CDR1 and CDR2 (germline): SQVTM, ANQGSEA. The CDR3 sequence is 16 residues long. The CDR3 region has the DNA TGCAGCGTTGTAGGGGGGACGAGCGGGAGTTTCCATGAGCAGTTCTTC. It yields the protein CSVVGGTSGSFHEQFF.

The chain combines TRBV5-5 with TRBJ2-3; 7 bases fit TRBD1. The germline V gene has CDR1 SGHKS and CDR2 YYEKEE (reference sequence). The J segment lost 1 base and the V segment lost 4 bases, leaving 9 bases of the junction unmatched. The CDR3 runs 16 residues. This CDR3 reads CASSPLTGFGTDTQYF. CDR3 DNA sequence: TGTGCCAGCAGCCCCTTGACAGGGTTTGGCACAGATACGCAGTATTTT.

This chain links TRBV6-6 with TRBJ1-4; D is perhaps TRBD1 (5 bases). With 7 bases removed from V and 2 bases from J, the gap between germline ends came to 14 bases. The CDR3 consists of 15 residues. The germline gives CDR1 MNHNY, CDR2 SVGAGI (reference sequence). CDR3 nucleotide sequence: TGTGCCAGCATTCCCCGGAGGGACACTAATGAAAAACTGTTTTTT. The encoded protein is CASIPRRDTNEKLFF.

The CDR3 sequence: CASSFNPEGAYGYTF. The CDR3 DNA follows: TGTGCCAGCAGCTTTAATCCAGAGGGAGCCTATGGCTACACCTTC. The chain is built from TRBV5-6 and TRBJ1-2; no reliable D call. The CDR3 runs to 15 residues. The V and J ends lost 2 bases and 4 bases respectively, with 15 bases between them. Germline CDR1 and CDR2: SGHDT and YYEEEE.

This clone has more than one count but fewer than ten. The J gene is TRBJ2-2, the V gene TRBV28; a weak D match, TRBD1 (5 bases). The germline V gene has CDR1 MDHEN and CDR2 SYDVKM. The V gene lost 4 bases and the J gene lost 6 bases, with 9 bases spanning the gap. The CDR3 is made up of 13 amino acids. The CDR3 region has the DNA TGTGCCAGCAGTTCACCAGGGTCCGGGGAGCTGTTTTTT. This gives the protein CASSSPGSGELFF.

This chain uses TRBV2 with TRBJ1-5, with 7 bases fitting TRBD1. Germline V lookup: CDR1 SNHLY, CDR2 FYNNEI. J was trimmed by 7 bases and V by 6 bases; bases with no gene match: 6. This CDR3 region has 13 residues. CDR3 sequence reads: CASRYRGLQPQHF. CDR3 nucleotides: TGTGCCAGCAGATACAGGGGTTTGCAGCCCCAGCATTTT.

The chain recombines TRBV19 with TRBJ1-2; TRBD1 agrees at 8 bases. The CDR3 is made up of 14 amino acids. From germline, CDR1 is LNHDA and CDR2 SQIVND (reference sequence). V shed 5 bases, J shed 3 bases, and the junction held 5 bases outside the gene matches. CDR3 protein: CASSLAGGYYGYTF. In DNA form, the CDR3 reads TGTGCCAGTAGTTTGGCAGGGGGCTACTATGGCTACACCTTC.

This clone was seen a handful of times. The genes are TRBV5-5 and TRBJ2-5; 9 nucleotides match TRBD1. Germline V CDR1 and CDR2: SGHKS, YYEKEE (reference sequence). V shed 5 bases and J 5 bases; nucleotides not matched to a gene: 7. CDR3 length equals 14 residues. The CDR3 DNA sequence: TGTGCCAGCAGTACCGGGACAGGGCGTGAGACCCAGTACTTC. It yields the protein CASSTGTGRETQYF.

The chain carries TRBV7-8 and TRBJ2-1, with 13 bases lining up with TRBD2. There are 16 residues in the CDR3. Per germline, CDR1 SGHVS and CDR2 FQNEAQ. V shed 5 bases and J 4 bases; nucleotides not matched to a gene: 5. The CDR3 loop is CASSPRTSGRYNEQFF. Here the CDR3 DNA reads TGTGCCAGCAGCCCGAGGACTAGCGGGAGATACAATGAGCAGTTCTTC.

The chain combines TRBV2 with TRBJ1-2; tentative D call: TRBD1 (6 bases). The V end lost 9 bases, the J end lost 2 bases, and 13 bases lay between the germline ends. This CDR3 comprises 13 residues. Germline CDR1 is SNHLY and CDR2 is FYNNEI. This CDR3 is CASQMQGNYGYTF. CDR3 bases: TGTGCCAGTCAGATGCAGGGGAACTATGGCTACACCTTC.

The chain has TRBV9 and TRBJ2-7; the D is unclear. Germline V CDR1 and CDR2: SGDLS, YYNGEE. The CDR3 runs to 13 residues. Trimming cost V 0 bases and J 7 bases, with 11 bases left between them. CDR3 sequence (DNA): TGTGCCAGCAGCGTAGGGCCTTTTTTGGAGCAGTACTTC. It encodes CASSVGPFLEQYF.

The sample holds one count of this clone. The chain links TRBV5-1 to TRBJ1-2; D is undetermined. The germline V gene encodes CDR1 SGHRS and CDR2 YFSETQ. V was pared by 0 bases and J by 2 bases, with 5 bases between. There are 13 residues in the CDR3. CDR3 in DNA: TGCGCCAGCAGCTTGGGGGAGAACTATGGCTACACCTTC. This translates into CASSLGENYGYTF.

The V and J genes are TRBV11-2 and TRBJ2-7; 8 nucleotides agree with TRBD1. This CDR3 has 14 residues. Germline values: CDR1 SGHAT, CDR2 FQNNGV. V shed 0 bases and J 5 bases; nucleotides not matched to a gene: 3. The CDR3: CASSLDQDRDEQYF. CDR3 coding DNA: TGTGCCAGCAGCTTAGATCAGGACAGGGACGAGCAGTACTTC.